This TCR beta chain was documented in a study of CD8+CD57+ T cells in acquired aplastic anemia. Study in general: Average DNA yield from sorted CD4+ and CD8+ cells was 3.2 ug. Whole-study findings and limits: Controls and patients did not differ significantly in CD8+ Simpson's diversity.

All patients picked for sequencing had shown, by flow cytometry, an expansion of CD8+CD57+ cells. Severe acquired aplastic anemia was present in every patient. The germline V gene encodes CDR1 KGHDR and CDR2 SFDVKD. The V gene lost 10 bases and the J gene lost 4 bases, with 14 bases spanning the gap. The CDR3 is 13 amino acids. Using genomic DNA as the template, TCR beta VDJ and CDR3 profiling was carried out. TCRdb passed the reads through MiXCR, listing each CDR3 protein once. The table shows approximately 300,000 distinct CDR3 sequences, with roughly 61% occurring only once. A word on this clonotype: What it binds is not known.

The sequence was collected from a human donor with aplastic anemia. Sequenced material: sorted CD4+, CD8+, or CD8+CD57+ T cells (not recorded which) from PBMCs. The genes are TRBV24-1 and TRBJ2-3, with D perhaps matching TRBD2 (6 bases). The CDR3 DNA is TGTGCCACGGACGGGGGACGGTCAGATACGCAGTATTTT. It yields the protein CATDGGRSDTQYF.